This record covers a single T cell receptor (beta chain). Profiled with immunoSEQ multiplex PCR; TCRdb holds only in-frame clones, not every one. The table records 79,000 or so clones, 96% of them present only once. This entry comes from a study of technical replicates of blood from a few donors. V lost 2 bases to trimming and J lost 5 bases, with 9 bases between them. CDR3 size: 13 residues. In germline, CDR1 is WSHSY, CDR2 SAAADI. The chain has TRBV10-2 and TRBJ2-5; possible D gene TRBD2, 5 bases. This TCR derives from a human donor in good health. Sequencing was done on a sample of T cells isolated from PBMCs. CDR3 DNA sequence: TGCGCCAGCAGTGAGATACTAGAGGAGACCCAGTACTTC. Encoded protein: CASSEILEETQYF.